These 31 T cell receptor beta chains originate from one sample sequenced in a study of blood T cells in healthy people across ages. For the second PCR, which ran for about 6 to 11 cycles, a sample-barcoded 5' primer and a J-beta primer mix were used. From the 5' RACE reads, TCRdb called clonotypes with MiXCR, one entry per CDR3 protein. The sample contains about 570,000 distinct CDR3 sequences, 25% to 30% of which appear only once. What was sequenced was blood. Receptors originate from a woman aged 70 to 79 in good health.

In this sample, this clonotype turned up a few times. This chain connects TRBV20-1 to TRBJ2-1; a weak D match, TRBD2 (5 bases). The CDR3 has 14 residues. Trimming shortened V by 0 bases and J by 13 bases, and 19 bases separated the two germline ends. Germline CDR1 reads DFQATT; CDR2 reads SNEGSKA (reference sequence). The DNA of the CDR3 is TGCAGTGCTAGAGATAGTCTAGCTGTCAGCGTCCAGTTCTTC. This sequence encodes CSARDSLAVSVQFF.

This clonotype showed up just a few times. The chain links TRBV7-9 to TRBJ2-7; the match to TRBD2 covers 7 bases. The CDR3 covers 14 residues. Germline V gives CDR1 SEHNR, CDR2 FQNEAQ (reference sequence). Germline trimming cut 7 bases from V and 7 bases from J; bases unmatched to any gene: 13. The CDR3 DNA follows: TGTGCCAGCACCATCGCGCCGACAGCGGGGGAGCAGTACTTC. Amino acids: CASTIAPTAGEQYF.

The V gene is TRBV9, the J gene TRBJ2-5; D not resolved. There are 15 residues in the CDR3. Trimming took off 0 bases at V and 1 base at J, with 10 bases between the two ends. Germline CDR1 is SGDLS and CDR2 is YYNGEE. This CDR3 is CASSVGSIPQETQYF. DNA for the CDR3: TGTGCCAGCAGCGTAGGTAGCATCCCCCAAGAGACCCAGTACTTC.

V usage is TRBV7-2 and J usage is TRBJ2-3, with 14 nucleotides matching TRBD2. The CDR3 is 17 amino acids. In germline, CDR1 is SGHTA, CDR2 FQGNSA. The junction had 6 bases not matched to a gene; V was cut back by 3 bases and J by 4 bases. The CDR3, as DNA: TGTGCCAGCAGCTTGGTCCGACTAGCGGGAGGGCCAGATACGCAGTATTTT. Translation gives CASSLVRLAGGPDTQYF.

This rearrangement joins TRBV6-5 to TRBJ1-6; no reliable D call. Between the trimmed V and J ends, which lost 0 bases and 5 bases, there was a span of 11 bases. Germline values: CDR1 MNHEY, CDR2 SVGAGI. This CDR3 contains 16 residues. The CDR3 spells CASSYSKIKNNSPLHF. Here the CDR3 DNA reads TGTGCCAGCAGTTACTCGAAAATTAAGAATAATTCACCCCTCCACTTT.

In this sample, this clonotype turned up many times. This chain connects TRBV2 to TRBJ2-2; perhaps TRBD1 as D (6 bases). Per the germline V gene, CDR1 is SNHLY and CDR2 is FYNNEI. CDR3 size: 15 residues. V was pared by 1 base and J by 6 bases, with 12 bases between. The CDR3 loop reads CASSEGTAVSGELFF. For the CDR3, the DNA is TGTGCCAGCAGTGAAGGGACAGCAGTATCCGGGGAGCTGTTTTTT. The full variable domain, with the rest looked up from reference TRBV2 and TRBJ2-2, is EPEVTQTPSHQVTQMGQEVILRCVPISNHLYFYWYRQILGQKVEFLVSFYNNEISEKSEIFDDQFSVERPDGSNFTLKIRSTKLEDSAMYFCASSEGTAVSGELFFGEGSRLTVL.

There are a few counts of this clonotype. The chain recombines TRBV9 with TRBJ1-3; possibly TRBD1 for D (5 bases). V lost 3 bases to trimming and J lost 1 base, with 11 bases between them. The length of the CDR3 is 15 residues. Looked up from germline, CDR1 is SGDLS and CDR2 is YYNGEE. Here the CDR3 reads CASSGRWTSGNTIYF. CDR3 nucleotides: TGTGCCAGCAGCGGCCGATGGACATCTGGAAACACCATATATTTT.

About this clonotype: Compared with germline, one end of the junction differs, possibly owing to a read error. The V call is TRBV4-2, the J call TRBJ2-2; D perhaps matches TRBD1 (6 bases). This CDR3 comprises 15 residues. In germline, CDR1 is LGHNA, CDR2 YNFKEQ. Written as DNA, the CDR3 is TGTGCCAGCAGTCAAGAGGTACAGGGCACCGGGGAGCTGTTTTTT. Encoded protein: CASSQEVQGTGELFF.

This clonotype was seen a handful of times. This chain joins TRBV11-2 and TRBJ2-2, with TRBD2 as a possible D gene (6 bases). This CDR3 has 15 amino acids. Germline V gene lookup returns CDR1 SGHAT and CDR2 FQNNGV. The ends were cut back, 1 base at V and 4 bases at J, with 10 bases in the middle. CDR3 in DNA: TGTGCCAGCAGCTTAGGGTGGCGGGGCACCGGGGAGCTGTTTTTT. Translating it yields CASSLGWRGTGELFF.

The genes are TRBV20-1 and TRBJ2-3; 9 bases are shared with TRBD2. In germline, CDR1 is DFQATT, CDR2 SNEGSKA (reference sequence). The CDR3 totals 14 residues. V gave up 5 bases and J gave up 2 bases; unmatched junction bases: 5. The chain's CDR3 is CSAEVAGVTDTQYF. The DNA for the CDR3 is TGCAGTGCTGAGGTAGCGGGGGTCACAGATACGCAGTATTTT.

The chain employs TRBV7-2 and TRBJ2-5; 9 positions agree with TRBD2. The CDR3 totals 17 residues. CDR1 and CDR2 from the germline V gene are SGHTA and FQGNSA. The V and J ends lost 5 bases and 1 base, in that order; junction bases with no gene match: 11. The CDR3: CASSQRAGGTLQETQYF. In DNA form, the CDR3 reads TGTGCCAGCAGCCAAAGAGCGGGGGGCACCCTCCAAGAGACCCAGTACTTC.

This clonotype has just a few counts. The rearrangement links TRBV5-1 to TRBJ2-5; 11 nucleotides line up with TRBD2. This CDR3 region has 16 residues. Trimming removed 0 bases from V and 2 bases from J; junction bases left unmatched: 3. Germline CDR1 reads SGHRS; CDR2 reads YFSETQ. For the CDR3, the DNA is TGCGCCAGCAGCTTGGGCGGGACTAGCGGTCAAGAGACCCAGTACTTC. As protein: CASSLGGTSGQETQYF.

This clonotype was detected many times. The V gene is TRBV29-1, the J gene TRBJ1-1, with D possibly TRBD1 on 6 matching bases. Germline assignment: CDR1 SQVTM and CDR2 ANQGSEA. The CDR3 runs to 13 residues. V was shortened by 3 bases and J by 4 bases, with 12 bases between the two germline ends. The CDR3, as DNA: TGCAGCGTTGATCAGGGGTCAAGCACTGAAGCTTTCTTT. Protein: CSVDQGSSTEAFF.

CDR3 nucleotides: TGTGCCAGCAGCTCGGGACACGGGAATGAAAAACTGTTTTTT. This codes for CASSSGHGNEKLFF. The gene calls are TRBV7-2 and TRBJ1-4, with a tentative D call TRBD1 (6 bases). Trimming shortened V by 4 bases and J by 5 bases, and 11 bases separated the two germline ends. Germline V gene sequence: CDR1 SGHTA, CDR2 FQGNSA. The CDR3 is made up of 14 amino acids.

The CDR3 sequence: CSASSTVNYGYTF. DNA for the CDR3: TGCAGTGCTAGCTCGACAGTTAACTATGGCTACACCTTC. The J gene is TRBJ1-2, the V gene TRBV20-1; TRBD1 is a possible D gene (5 bases). Between the trimmed V and J ends, which lost 3 bases and 1 base, there was a span of 9 bases. This CDR3 contains 13 residues. Germline CDR1 is DFQATT and CDR2 is SNEGSKA (reference sequence).

This clonotype was picked up a small number of times. The gene calls are TRBV5-6 and TRBJ2-3, with a tentative D call TRBD2 (5 bases). V shed 2 bases and J shed 0 bases, with 13 bases lying between them. The CDR3 contains 16 residues. Germline values: CDR1 SGHDT, CDR2 YYEEEE. Written as DNA, the CDR3 is TGTGCCAGCAGCTTTGGAGGACTCCTCAGCACAGATACGCAGTATTTT. This sequence encodes CASSFGGLLSTDTQYF.

The chain carries TRBV9 and TRBJ2-5; TRBD2 matches at 9 bases. Judging by the DNA end, TRBJ2-1 fits better; the J call may be wrong. The CDR3 spans 15 residues. Per germline, CDR1 SGDLS and CDR2 YYNGEE. DNA for the CDR3: TGTGCCAGCAGCGTTGCTAGCGGGAAAGTCAATGAGCAGTTCTTC. Residues: CASSVASGKVNEQFF.

The gene calls are TRBV5-1 and TRBJ2-4; D unresolved. CDR1 SGHRS and CDR2 YFSETQ come from the germline V gene. V lost 5 bases and J 0 bases, leaving 3 bases between the germline ends. The CDR3 runs 12 residues. CDR3 in DNA: TGCGCCAGCAGGGTAGCCAAAAACATTCAGTACTTC. Translating it yields CASRVAKNIQYF.

This chain connects TRBV6-2 or TRBV6-3 to TRBJ2-5, with TRBD2 matching over 7 bases. The end of the DNA aligns better with TRBJ2-7, so the J call may be wrong. Looked up from germline, CDR1 is MNHEY and CDR2 is SVGEGT. The CDR3 spans 17 residues. The CDR3 loop is CASSYRASAGEVYEQYF. The CDR3 DNA is TGTGCCAGCAGTTACCGAGCGTCTGCGGGGGAGGTGTACGAGCAGTACTTC.

The DNA of the CDR3 is TGCAGTGCTAGTGGGACAGGGGTAATTATTGGAGAGACCCAGTACTTC. It translates to CSASGTGVIIGETQYF. V is TRBV20-1 and J is TRBJ2-5; 10 nucleotides line up with TRBD1. Germline V gene sequence: CDR1 DFQATT, CDR2 SNEGSKA (reference sequence). Losses at the gene ends were 3 bases for V and 4 bases for J; bases not matched to a gene: 11. The CDR3 is 16 amino acids.

V usage is TRBV4-3 and J usage is TRBJ2-3; 8 nucleotides align to TRBD1. The CDR3 totals 16 residues. The germline CDR1 and CDR2 sequences are LGHNA and YSLEER. Unmatched junction bases numbered 10, after V lost 3 bases and J lost 5 bases. DNA for the CDR3: TGCGCCAGCAGCCAGGGGGTCAGGGGGCGTGGAGATACGCAGTATTTT. Protein product: CASSQGVRGRGDTQYF.

This sequence joins TRBV20-1 and TRBJ2-5; tentative D call: TRBD1 (6 bases). The CDR3 extends over 13 amino acids. The V and J ends lost 5 bases and 0 bases respectively, with 10 bases between them. Germline-derived CDR1 and CDR2 are DFQATT and SNEGSKA (reference sequence). The CDR3 DNA reads TGCAGTGCTCATGACAGGAACCAAGAGACCCAGTACTTC. This gives the protein CSAHDRNQETQYF.

This clonotype was seen only a few times. The chain is built from TRBV6-6 and TRBJ2-7; weak D call: TRBD2 (6 bases). Per germline, CDR1 MNHNY and CDR2 SVGAGI (reference sequence). The CDR3 is 15 residues long. Trimming removed 7 bases from V and 4 bases from J, with 20 bases in between. For the CDR3, the DNA is TGTGCCAGCAACGATCCGGGACTTGCTCAATACGAGCAGTACTTC. Its translation: CASNDPGLAQYEQYF.

The chain carries TRBV6-1 and TRBJ2-1; 8 bases align to TRBD2. The CDR3 has 17 residues. V was pared by 0 bases and J by 2 bases, with 6 bases of the junction left unmatched. The germline V gene encodes CDR1 MNHNS and CDR2 SASEGT. This CDR3 reads CASSEARGSGTYNEQFF. Written as DNA, the CDR3 is TGTGCCAGCAGTGAAGCGCGTGGTAGCGGGACCTACAATGAGCAGTTCTTC.

About this clonotype itself: At one end, the junction sequence differs from germline, possibly due to a read error. The V call is TRBV5-1, the J call TRBJ1-2; D call uncertain. In germline, CDR1 is SGHRS, CDR2 YFSETQ. CDR3 length equals 13 residues. The CDR3 DNA reads as TGCGCCAGCAGCTTGGACATCCTTTATGGTTACACCTTC. Translating it yields CASSLDILYGYTF. Supplemented by reference TRBV5-1 and TRBJ1-2, the full variable domain reads KAGVTQTPRYLIKTRGQQVTLSCSPISGHRSVSWYQQTPGQGLQFLFEYFSETQRNKGNFPGRFSGRQFSNSRSEMNVSTLELGDSALYLCASSLDILYGYTFGSGTRLTVV.

The V gene is TRBV15, the J gene TRBJ2-1; a weak D match, TRBD2 (6 bases). This CDR3 is 17 amino acids long. V was cut by 5 bases and J by 2 bases, with 19 bases left in between. The germline gives CDR1 LNHNV, CDR2 YYDKDF (reference sequence). The CDR3 is CATSGRWGVSTYNEQFF. The CDR3 nucleotides read TGTGCCACCAGCGGCCGCTGGGGGGTGAGCACCTACAATGAGCAGTTCTTC.

This clonotype was detected a few times. The gene calls are TRBV29-1 and TRBJ2-5, with 11 bases aligning to TRBD1. The junction had 9 bases not matched to a gene; V was cut back by 5 bases and J by 4 bases. Germline V lookup: CDR1 SQVTM, CDR2 ANQGSEA. CDR3 length: 15 amino acids. The CDR3 reads CSVHEADRGRETQYF. DNA for the CDR3: TGCAGCGTTCACGAAGCGGACAGGGGGCGAGAGACCCAGTACTTC.

The rearrangement joins TRBV12-3 or TRBV12-4 to TRBJ2-5; D is possibly TRBD1 (5 bases). Trimming removed 5 bases from V and 5 bases from J, with 15 bases in between. The CDR3 length is 14 residues. CDR3 nucleotide sequence: TGTGCCAGCAGTCCAGGGTCCATTAGGGAGACCCAGTACTTC. Translated, it gives CASSPGSIRETQYF.

The genes are TRBV12-3 or TRBV12-4 and TRBJ1-4; possible D gene TRBD1, 5 bases. This CDR3 has 14 residues. V lost 3 bases to trimming and J lost 8 bases, with 13 bases between them. Here the CDR3 reads CASSFIGGGEKLFF. CDR3 in DNA: TGTGCCAGCAGTTTCATCGGGGGTGGAGAAAAACTGTTTTTT.

This clonotype has only a few counts. The chain couples TRBV6-1 to TRBJ2-5; D is perhaps TRBD1 or TRBD2 (5 bases each). Germline-derived CDR1 and CDR2 are MNHNS and SASEGT. The CDR3 is 13 residues long. Trimming stripped 6 bases from V and 5 bases from J, with 13 bases between. The CDR3 sequence is CASSRDVWETQYF. For the CDR3, the DNA is TGTGCCAGCAGCAGGGACGTGTGGGAGACCCAGTACTTC.

This clonotype has only a few counts. The chain couples TRBV13 to TRBJ1-6, with 8 bases fitting TRBD1. Trimming at V came to 9 bases and at J to 13 bases, leaving 8 bases not matched to a gene. The CDR3 has 12 residues. CDR1 is PRHDT, CDR2 FYEKMQ, per germline (reference sequence). The CDR3 reads CASARQGWPLHF. CDR3 nucleotide sequence: TGTGCCAGTGCCCGACAGGGGTGGCCCCTCCACTTT.